The 14 T cell receptor beta chains below were found in one sample sequenced in a study of regulatory T cells in long-lasting Graves disease. Arm-PCR of CDR3 regions with iRepertoire HTBI primers generated TCR beta libraries. Using its own MiXCR run on the multiplex PCR reads, TCRdb lists one record per CDR3 protein. This table has 400,000 to 500,000 distinct CDR3 sequences, 22% appearing once. Indicated time point: persistent/refractory GD, antithyroid drugs over 5 years with positive TRAb. The authors made the TCR library using RNA they extracted from PBMCs. Specimen: peripheral blood mononuclear cells (PBMCs), collected when the disease was refractory, from a patient treated with antithyroid drugs. The receptors were sampled from a female donor with Graves disease.

This clonotype appeared a few times. This rearrangement joins TRBV29-1 to TRBJ2-7; possible D gene TRBD1, 6 bases. Per the germline V gene, CDR1 is SQVTM and CDR2 is ANQGSEA. V was pared by 3 bases and J by 7 bases, with 13 bases between. The CDR3 loop spans 12 amino acids. The CDR3 protein is CSVETGRGEQYF. CDR3 nucleotides: TGCAGCGTTGAGACAGGCCGCGGTGAGCAGTACTTC.

The chain has TRBV7-9 and TRBJ1-1, with D hard to call. Germline CDR1 and CDR2: SEHNR and FQNEAQ (reference sequence). V lost 5 bases to trimming and J lost 1 base, with 14 bases between them. CDR3 length: 15 residues. CDR3 sequence (DNA): TGTGCCAGCAGCCCCGAGGGCGGTGAGAACACTGAAGCTTTCTTT. This codes for CASSPEGGENTEAFF.

This clonotype has just a few counts. The gene calls are TRBV20-1 and TRBJ1-5; D ambiguous. Trimming removed 5 bases from V and 6 bases from J, with 20 bases in between. There are 15 residues in the CDR3. Germline CDR1 and CDR2: DFQATT and SNEGSKA (reference sequence). The CDR3 sequence: CSAVERAGNGQPQHF. CDR3 in DNA: TGCAGTGCTGTAGAGAGGGCGGGGAACGGTCAGCCCCAGCATTTT.

In this sample, this clonotype turned up many times. The chain has TRBV28 and TRBJ1-1; no clear D. V gave up 3 bases and J gave up 7 bases, with 6 bases separating them. CDR3 length equals 11 residues. Germline assignment: CDR1 MDHEN and CDR2 SYDVKM. In nucleotides, the CDR3 is TGTGCCAGCAGTTTTAGACTTGAAGCTTTCTTT. Protein sequence: CASSFRLEAFF.

This clonotype was seen only a few times. This chain uses TRBV29-1 with TRBJ1-1; 9 bases align to TRBD1. CDR1 is SQVTM, CDR2 ANQGSEA, per germline. The V gene end was trimmed by 7 bases and the J gene end by 6 bases; junction bases not matched to a gene: 9. The CDR3 runs 13 residues. The CDR3 DNA follows: TGCAGCGGGACAGGGGATTGGTTCTCTGAAGCTTTCTTT. It encodes CSGTGDWFSEAFF.

This clonotype was seen many times. The V call is TRBV7-3, the J call TRBJ2-7; no reliable D call. There are 16 residues in the CDR3. The germline gives CDR1 SGHTA, CDR2 FQGTGA. The ends were cut back, 1 base at V and 4 bases at J, with 17 bases in the middle. CDR3 coding DNA: TGTGCCAGCAGCTTAATGGTCAGACCAACTATGTACGAGCAGTACTTC. This gives the protein CASSLMVRPTMYEQYF.

There are many counts of this clonotype. The rearrangement uses TRBV12-5 and TRBJ1-3; D gene unclear. There are 15 residues in the CDR3. Germline-derived CDR1 and CDR2 are LGHNT and FRNRAP. V shed 2 bases and J shed 3 bases, with 11 bases lying between them. In DNA, the CDR3 is TGTGCTAGTGGTTTGTCCTCTTCAGGTGGAAACACCATATATTTT. Its protein is CASGLSSSGGNTIYF.

In this sample, this clonotype turned up a few times. The chain links TRBV27 to TRBJ2-5; TRBD2 is a possible D gene (5 bases). Trimming left V 2 bases short and J 4 bases short, with 14 bases between. The CDR3 is 15 residues long. Germline loops: CDR1 MNHEY, CDR2 SMNVEV (reference sequence). This CDR3 is CASSLVAGLGETQYF. The CDR3 DNA sequence: TGTGCCAGCAGTTTAGTGGCGGGCTTAGGAGAGACCCAGTACTTC.

This chain connects TRBV28 to TRBJ2-1, with TRBD2 identical over 11 bases. Germline-derived CDR1 and CDR2 are MDHEN and SYDVKM. V shed 5 bases, J shed 4 bases, and the junction held 4 bases outside the gene matches. The CDR3 loop spans 15 amino acids. The CDR3 loop is CASSRRTSGYNEQFF. CDR3 DNA sequence: TGTGCCAGCAGTCGTAGGACTAGCGGGTACAATGAGCAGTTCTTC.

Concerning this clonotype: At one end the junction does not follow the germline gene, possibly because of a read error. CDR3 DNA: TGCGCCAGCAGTGAAGTTTCAGCGGGTACTGAAGCTTTCTTT. Protein product: CASSEVSAGTEAFF. This sequence joins TRBV2 and TRBJ1-1, with D uncertain. Germline loops: CDR1 SNHLY, CDR2 FYNNEI. This CDR3 is 14 amino acids long.

This clonotype was detected many times. The rearrangement links TRBV12-3 or TRBV12-4 to TRBJ1-1; 7 nucleotides match TRBD1. This CDR3 contains 14 residues. Unmatched junction bases numbered 6, after V lost 4 bases and J lost 4 bases. CDR3 loop: CASSWRQGSTEAFF. In nucleotides, the CDR3 is TGTGCCAGCAGTTGGCGACAGGGATCCACTGAAGCTTTCTTT.

The rearrangement joins TRBV20-1 to TRBJ2-7, with 14 bases matching TRBD2. Germline CDR1 DFQATT, CDR2 SNEGSKA (reference sequence). The CDR3 totals 18 residues. Trimming at V came to 3 bases and at J to 2 bases, leaving 12 bases not matched to a gene. This CDR3 is CSASGNTGTSGRAYEQYF. The CDR3, as DNA: TGCAGTGCTAGTGGGAACACCGGGACTAGCGGGAGAGCCTACGAGCAGTACTTC.

The J gene is TRBJ1-5, the V gene TRBV28, with 7 nucleotides matching TRBD1. The CDR3 has 13 residues. Germline trimming cut 7 bases from V and 4 bases from J; bases unmatched to any gene: 4. Germline CDR1 is MDHEN and CDR2 is SYDVKM. The CDR3 reads CASTQTGNQPQHF. DNA of the CDR3: TGTGCCAGCACCCAGACAGGGAATCAGCCCCAGCATTTT.

This clonotype has just a few counts. The rearrangement uses TRBV7-2 and TRBJ2-7, with TRBD1 matching over 10 bases. The germline V gene has CDR1 SGHTA and CDR2 FQGNSA. With V trimmed by 6 bases and J by 2 bases, 10 bases remained unmatched. The CDR3 is 16 amino acids. For the CDR3, the DNA is TGTGCCAGCAGTCCGAGGGTAGGACAGGGGGCCTACGAGCAGTACTTC. It encodes CASSPRVGQGAYEQYF.